These T cell receptor beta chains were read from a single sample in a study of blood T cell repertoires in COVID-19. TCRdb's table, derived via immunoSEQ multiplex PCR, lists solely in-frame clones and lacks some. The sample has 100,000 to 150,000 clones, 79% seen once. Sequenced sample: peripheral blood. The receptors derive from a middle-aged man with active or convalescent COVID-19. Both conserved end residues are part of each CDR3. Fields, in order: V gene, clone size, D gene, J gene, CDR3 DNA, CDR3 protein. D genes are given only for firm matches. The size field is filled for only some rows; it gives once, few, many or a size class.

V: TRBV6-4
size: .
D: .
J: TRBJ2-5
DNA: TGTGCCAGCAGTGCGGGTCCCGGGGAGACCCAGTACTTC
CDR3: CASSAGPGETQYF

V: TRBV2
size: .
D: TRBD1
J: TRBJ1-5
DNA: TGTGCCAGCAGTTTAGGACAGGGGGCACTAGCACAGCCCCAGCATTTT
CDR3: CASSLGQGALAQPQHF

V: TRBV6-5
size: .
D: TRBD1
J: TRBJ1-6
DNA: TGTGCCAGCAGGGACAGGGATAATTCACCCCTCCACTTT
CDR3: CASRDRDNSPLHF

V: TRBV7-2
size: .
D: .
J: TRBJ1-5
DNA: TGTGCCAGCAGCTTATCTGGGGGCGAGCAGCCCCAGCATTTT
CDR3: CASSLSGGEQPQHF

V: TRBV9
size: .
D: TRBD1
J: TRBJ2-1
DNA: TGTGCCAGCAGCGTCCGGGACAGCATCTACAATGAGCAGTTCTTC
CDR3: CASSVRDSIYNEQFF

V: TRBV4-1
size: .
D: .
J: TRBJ2-2
DNA: TGCGCCAGCAGCCAAGATCTGACTAGACGCCCCGGGGAGCTGTTTTTT
CDR3: CASSQDLTRRPGELFF

V: TRBV7-8
size: .
D: .
J: TRBJ2-3
DNA: TGTGCCAGCAGCTCCTCGGACTCCAGCACAGATACGCAGTATTTT
CDR3: CASSSSDSSTDTQYF

V: TRBV12-3/TRBV12-4
size: .
D: TRBD2
J: TRBJ2-4
DNA: TGTGCCAGCAGTTTGGGGAGGGAGAACATTCAGTACTTC
CDR3: CASSLGRENIQYF

V: TRBV30
size: .
D: .
J: TRBJ2-7
DNA: TGTGCCTGGAGTGTACTTTCCTACGAGCAGTACTTC
CDR3: CAWSVLSYEQYF

V: TRBV3-1/TRBV3-2
size: .
D: TRBD1
J: TRBJ1-1
DNA: TGTGCCAGCAGCCAAGAGGACAGGGGGGGTGAAGCTTTCTTT
CDR3: CASSQEDRGGEAFF

V: TRBV24-1
size: .
D: .
J: TRBJ1-5
DNA: TGTGCCACCAGCGCTGGGGGGGGCAACAATCAGCCCCAGCATTTT
CDR3: CATSAGGGNNQPQHF

V: TRBV3-1/TRBV3-2
size: .
D: .
J: TRBJ2-7
DNA: TGTGCCAGCAGCCGGGAGTCCTACGAGCAGTACTTC
CDR3: CASSRESYEQYF

V: TRBV2
size: .
D: .
J: TRBJ2-5
DNA: TGTGCCAGCAGTGACGGCTTACAGTACCAAGAGACCCAGTACTTC
CDR3: CASSDGLQYQETQYF

V: TRBV28
size: .
D: .
J: TRBJ2-1
DNA: TGTGCCAGCAGCTCCAGGGGTCAGTTCTTC
CDR3: CASSSRGQFF

V: TRBV5-4
size: .
D: .
J: TRBJ2-2
DNA: TGTGCCAGCAGCTTCGCCAGCACCGGGGAGCTGTTTTTT
CDR3: CASSFASTGELFF

V: TRBV7-2
size: .
D: TRBD2
J: TRBJ2-1
DNA: TGTGCCAGCAGTTCAAAACTAGCGGGTAATGAGCAGTTCTTC
CDR3: CASSSKLAGNEQFF

V: TRBV5-4
size: .
D: .
J: TRBJ2-2
DNA: TGTGCCAGCAGCTTGAGGGGCAGGGGTCAAGTTGCCGGGGAGCTGTTTTTT
CDR3: CASSLRGRGQVAGELFF

V: TRBV7-3
size: few
D: TRBD2
J: TRBJ2-3
DNA: TGTGCCAGCAGCTCAGGACTAGCGGGAGATACGCAGTATTTT
CDR3: CASSSGLAGDTQYF

V: TRBV6-5
size: .
D: .
J: TRBJ1-3
DNA: TGTGCCAGCACCAAACGGGGGGTCTCTGGAAACACCATATATTTT
CDR3: CASTKRGVSGNTIYF

V: TRBV29-1
size: .
D: .
J: TRBJ1-2
DNA: TGCAGCGCTCGCCTCAAGGGAGTCTCGGGTGGCTACACCTTC
CDR3: CSARLKGVSGGYTF

V: TRBV5-4
size: .
D: .
J: TRBJ1-2
DNA: TGTGCCAGCAGCCAAGGCGGTACCTATGGCTACACCTTC
CDR3: CASSQGGTYGYTF

V: TRBV4-1
size: .
D: .
J: TRBJ1-2
DNA: TGCGCCAGCAGCCAAGATCCTGGCGGGAGTTTTGGTAACTATGGCTACACCTTC
CDR3: CASSQDPGGSFGNYGYTF

V: TRBV27
size: .
D: .
J: TRBJ1-5
DNA: TGTGCCAGCAGTTTTGGGCAGGGAAATCAGCCCCAGCATTTT
CDR3: CASSFGQGNQPQHF

V: TRBV5-1
size: .
D: TRBD1
J: TRBJ1-6
DNA: TGCGCCAGCAGCTTCTCCGGGCCGGGACAGGGCAATTCACCCCTCCACTTT
CDR3: CASSFSGPGQGNSPLHF

V: TRBV19
size: .
D: .
J: TRBJ2-1
DNA: TGTGCCAGTAGTATTACAGGGAAAAGCTCCTACAATGAGCAGTTCTTC
CDR3: CASSITGKSSYNEQFF

V: TRBV30
size: .
D: TRBD1
J: TRBJ2-7
DNA: TGTGCCTGGAGTGGGGGACAGTCTTACGAGCAGTACTTC
CDR3: CAWSGGQSYEQYF

V: TRBV30
size: .
D: .
J: TRBJ2-1
DNA: TGTGCCTGGAGTGTCGCTAGCGCTTACAATGAGCAGTTCTTC
CDR3: CAWSVASAYNEQFF

V: TRBV13
size: .
D: TRBD2
J: TRBJ2-5
DNA: TGTGCCAGCAGCTCGCACCCGGGAGGTCGAACACCAGCGACCCAGTACTTC
CDR3: CASSSHPGGRTPATQYF

V: TRBV18
size: .
D: .
J: TRBJ2-5
DNA: TGTGCCAGCTCACCACCGGCGGCCAGCGTACAAGAGACCCAGTACTTC
CDR3: CASSPPAASVQETQYF

V: TRBV27
size: .
D: TRBD1
J: TRBJ1-2
DNA: TGTGCCAGCAGCAACAGGGGGCAAGGGGGCTACACCTTC
CDR3: CASSNRGQGGYTF

V: TRBV29-1
size: few
D: .
J: TRBJ1-1
DNA: TGCAGCGTTTGGGGGGGGATCGCTGAAGCTTTCTTT
CDR3: CSVWGGIAEAFF

V: TRBV7-9
size: .
D: .
J: TRBJ1-1
DNA: TGTGCCATCATAGGAGGCAACACTGAAGCTTTCTTT
CDR3: CAIIGGNTEAFF

V: TRBV9
size: .
D: TRBD2
J: TRBJ2-1
DNA: TGTGCCAGCAGCGTAGTGGCTAGCGGGAGGGATGAGCAGTTCTTC
CDR3: CASSVVASGRDEQFF

V: TRBV28
size: .
D: .
J: TRBJ1-2
DNA: TGTGCCAGCACGGGGGGGAACTATGGCTACACCTTC
CDR3: CASTGGNYGYTF

V: TRBV7-2
size: .
D: .
J: TRBJ2-6
DNA: TGTGCCAGCAGCCCGAGGGTGAATCGTCTCTCTGGGGCCAACGTCCTGACTTTC
CDR3: CASSPRVNRLSGANVLTF

V: TRBV9
size: .
D: TRBD1
J: TRBJ1-1
DNA: TGTGCCAGCAGCGCACAGGGGTCCCCTTTGAACACTGAAGCTTTCTTT
CDR3: CASSAQGSPLNTEAFF

V: TRBV19
size: .
D: .
J: TRBJ1-1
DNA: TGTGCCAGTAGTTCGCGTACCGGTGAAGCTTTCTTT
CDR3: CASSSRTGEAFF

V: TRBV7-3
size: .
D: TRBD1
J: TRBJ2-3
DNA: TGTGCCAGCAGCCCATCCGGGACAGGGGGACGTACGCAGTATTTT
CDR3: CASSPSGTGGRTQYF

V: TRBV30
size: .
D: TRBD2
J: TRBJ2-1
DNA: TGTGCCTGGAGTGTCGTCCTAGCGGGAGTGTACAATGAGCAGTTCTTC
CDR3: CAWSVVLAGVYNEQFF

V: TRBV5-8
size: few
D: .
J: TRBJ1-5
DNA: TGTGCCAGCAGCTTGCGGCAGGGTTTCAATCAGCCCCAGCATTTT
CDR3: CASSLRQGFNQPQHF

V: TRBV4-3
size: .
D: .
J: TRBJ2-3
DNA: TGCGCCAGCAGCCAATCGGGAAGGGGGAGCACAGATACGCAGTATTTT
CDR3: CASSQSGRGSTDTQYF